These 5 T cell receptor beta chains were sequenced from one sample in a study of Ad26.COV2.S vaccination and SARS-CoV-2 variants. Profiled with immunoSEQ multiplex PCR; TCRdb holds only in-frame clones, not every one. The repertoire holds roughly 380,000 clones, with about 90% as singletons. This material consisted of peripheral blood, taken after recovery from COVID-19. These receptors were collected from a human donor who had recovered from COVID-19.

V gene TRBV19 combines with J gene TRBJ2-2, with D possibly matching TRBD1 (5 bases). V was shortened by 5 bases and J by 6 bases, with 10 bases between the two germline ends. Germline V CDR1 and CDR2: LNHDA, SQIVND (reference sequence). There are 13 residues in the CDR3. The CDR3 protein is CASSGQGAGELFF. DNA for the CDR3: TGTGCCAGTAGTGGGCAGGGCGCCGGGGAGCTGTTTTTT.

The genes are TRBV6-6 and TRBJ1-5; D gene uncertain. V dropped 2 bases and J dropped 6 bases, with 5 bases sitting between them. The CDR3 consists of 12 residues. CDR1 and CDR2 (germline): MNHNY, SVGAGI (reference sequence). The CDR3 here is CASSYEGQPQHF. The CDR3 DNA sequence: TGTGCCAGCAGTTACGAGGGTCAGCCCCAGCATTTT.

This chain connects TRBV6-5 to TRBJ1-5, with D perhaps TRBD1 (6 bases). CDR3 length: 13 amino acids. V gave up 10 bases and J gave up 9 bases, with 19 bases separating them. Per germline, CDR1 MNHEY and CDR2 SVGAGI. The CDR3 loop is CATSRGSTRPQHF. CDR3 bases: TGTGCCACCTCGAGGGGGAGCACTCGGCCCCAGCATTTT.

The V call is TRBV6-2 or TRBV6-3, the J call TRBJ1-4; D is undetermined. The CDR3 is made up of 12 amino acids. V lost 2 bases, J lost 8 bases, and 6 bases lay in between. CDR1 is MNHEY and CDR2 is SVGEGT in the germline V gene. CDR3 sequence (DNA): TGTGCCAGCAGTTACGAGGGCGAAAAACTGTTTTTT. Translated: CASSYEGEKLFF.

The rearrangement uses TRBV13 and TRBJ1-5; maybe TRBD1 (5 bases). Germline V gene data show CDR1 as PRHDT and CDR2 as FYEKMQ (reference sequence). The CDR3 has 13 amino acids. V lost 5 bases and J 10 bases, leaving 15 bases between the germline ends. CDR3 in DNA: TGTGCCAGCAGCACCTACGGGGCCGTACCCCAGCATTTT. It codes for CASSTYGAVPQHF.